Below are 24 T cell receptor beta chains sequenced from a single sample in a study of multiple sclerosis patients with progressive multifocal leukoencephalopathy. Time point given: time of PML onset. Using immunoSEQ multiplex PCR, the repertoire was profiled, and TCRdb retains in-frame clones only, with some absent. The data contain 30,000 or so clones, less than 90% of them singletons. The sample here was PBMCs, taken from a patient treated with natalizumab. These receptors came from a human donor with progressive multifocal leukoencephalopathy.

The genes are TRBV5-4 and TRBJ1-1, with D maybe TRBD1 (6 bases). The length of the CDR3 is 14 residues. CDR1 SGHNT and CDR2 YYREEE come from the germline V gene (reference sequence). The V gene lost 4 bases and the J gene lost 1 base, with 11 bases spanning the gap. The CDR3 loop reads CASSDKGGNTEAFF. CDR3 coding DNA: TGTGCCAGCAGCGACAAGGGGGGGAACACTGAAGCTTTCTTT.

The chain employs TRBV6-5 and TRBJ2-7; possibly TRBD1 or TRBD2 for D (5 bases each). CDR1 and CDR2 (germline): MNHEY, SVGAGI. Trimming took 0 bases from V and 2 from J, leaving 14 bases between them. The CDR3 is 16 residues long. CDR3 in amino acids: CASSYSRGYRPYEQYF. In nucleotides, the CDR3 is TGTGCCAGCAGTTACTCGAGAGGGTACAGGCCCTACGAGCAGTACTTC.

This rearrangement joins TRBV7-2 to TRBJ2-6; unclear D gene. V lost 2 bases to trimming and J lost 4 bases, with 12 bases between them. This CDR3 has 16 amino acids. The germline CDR1 and CDR2 sequences are SGHTA and FQGNSA. DNA of the CDR3: TGTGCCAGCAGCTTACGTACCGGTTCGGGGGCCAACGTCCTGACTTTC. Its translation: CASSLRTGSGANVLTF.

V and J are TRBV11-1 and TRBJ2-7, with no clear D. The germline gives CDR1 SGHAT, CDR2 FQDESV (reference sequence). The CDR3 runs to 12 residues. V was shortened by 3 bases and J by 5 bases, with 8 bases between the two germline ends. CDR3 amino acids: CASSFRTDEQYF. In DNA, the CDR3 is TGTGCCAGCAGCTTTCGCACCGACGAGCAGTACTTC.

This chain connects TRBV12-5 to TRBJ1-1; D may be TRBD1 (6 bases). Looked up from germline, CDR1 is LGHNT and CDR2 is FRNRAP. The CDR3 spans 16 residues. The ends were cut back, 3 bases at V and 0 bases at J, with 14 bases in the middle. CDR3 loop: CASGFRTTGMNTEAFF. In DNA, the CDR3 is TGTGCTAGTGGTTTCAGAACAACAGGGATGAACACTGAAGCTTTCTTT. The complete variable domain, with remaining parts taken from reference TRBV12-5 and TRBJ1-1, reads DARVTQTPRHKVTEMGQEVTMRCQPILGHNTVFWYRQTMMQGLELLAYFRNRAPLDDSGMPKDRFSAEMPDATLATLKIQPSEPRDSAVYFCASGFRTTGMNTEAFFGQGTRLTVV.

This chain uses TRBV7-3 with TRBJ2-1; 11 bases agree with TRBD2. Per germline, CDR1 SGHTA and CDR2 FQGTGA. J gave up 3 bases and V 4 bases, and 5 bases lay outside the gene matches. The CDR3 totals 16 residues. For the CDR3, the DNA is TGTGCCAGCAGCTCCCCGGGACTAGCGGACTACAATGAGCAGTTCTTC. This translates into CASSSPGLADYNEQFF. Combining the CDR3 with reference TRBV7-3 and TRBJ2-1 gives the whole variable domain GAGVSQTPSNKVTEKGKYVELRCDPISGHTALYWYRQSLGQGPEFLIYFQGTGAADDSGLPNDRFFAVRPEGSVSTLKIQRTERGDSAVYLCASSSPGLADYNEQFFGPGTRLTVL.

This clone showed up just once. This chain links TRBV5-1 with TRBJ1-3; no clear D gene. Per the germline V gene, CDR1 is SGHRS and CDR2 is YFSETQ. CDR3 size: 16 residues. V was trimmed by 0 bases and J by 0 bases, leaving 10 bases between them. In nucleotides, the CDR3 is TGCGCCAGCAGCTTGGCCGACGGGTTCTCTGGAAACACCATATATTTT. Encoded protein: CASSLADGFSGNTIYF.

This chain joins TRBV5-1 and TRBJ2-1, with 14 positions matching TRBD2. Germline CDR1 is SGHRS and CDR2 is YFSETQ. With V trimmed by 3 bases and J by 6 bases, 2 bases remained unmatched. The CDR3 is made up of 15 amino acids. CDR3 region: CASSSGLAGANEQFF. CDR3 DNA: TGCGCCAGCAGCTCGGGACTAGCGGGAGCCAATGAGCAGTTCTTC.

The chain joins TRBV6-6 to TRBJ1-2; D unclear. This CDR3 is built from 12 residues. Germline V gene data show CDR1 as MNHNY and CDR2 as SVGAGI (reference sequence). Trimming stripped 8 bases from V and 2 bases from J, with 9 bases between. DNA for the CDR3: TGTGCCAGCCGTAGCGCAAACTATGGCTACACCTTC. Amino acids: CASRSANYGYTF.

V is TRBV2 and J is TRBJ1-1; perhaps TRBD1 as D (5 bases). CDR3 length: 16 residues. The V gene's germline CDR1 is SNHLY and CDR2 FYNNEI. Trimming took off 6 bases at V and 1 base at J, with 18 bases between the two ends. CDR3 loop: CASRRTFGGGNTEAFF. The CDR3 DNA reads as TGTGCCAGCAGACGGACCTTTGGGGGAGGGAACACTGAAGCTTTCTTT.

The chain recombines TRBV18 with TRBJ2-1; possible D gene TRBD2, 5 bases. The CDR3 is 16 amino acids. Trimming took 0 bases from V and 0 from J, leaving 9 bases between them. Looked up from germline, CDR1 is KGHSH and CDR2 is LQKENI. CDR3 in amino acids: CASSPPRAVSYNEQFF. The CDR3 DNA sequence: TGTGCCAGCTCACCACCGAGGGCAGTCTCCTACAATGAGCAGTTCTTC.

The chain carries TRBV7-3 and TRBJ1-1, with 10 bases fitting TRBD1. This CDR3 region has 13 residues. Germline CDR1 SGHTA, CDR2 FQGTGA. Trimming at V came to 5 bases and at J to 7 bases, leaving 4 bases not matched to a gene. The CDR3: CASSTGTGVEAFF. Here the CDR3 DNA reads TGTGCCAGCAGCACCGGGACAGGGGTTGAAGCTTTCTTT. The whole variable domain, remainder taken from reference TRBV7-3 and TRBJ1-1, is GAGVSQTPSNKVTEKGKYVELRCDPISGHTALYWYRQSLGQGPEFLIYFQGTGAADDSGLPNDRFFAVRPEGSVSTLKIQRTERGDSAVYLCASSTGTGVEAFFGQGTRLTVV.

The chain links TRBV9 to TRBJ2-3; D not certain. Trimming took 5 bases from V and 3 from J, leaving 7 bases between them. The germline V gene encodes CDR1 SGDLS and CDR2 YYNGEE. This CDR3 is built from 12 residues. CDR3 sequence reads: CASSLGTDTQYF. The CDR3 DNA reads TGTGCCAGCAGTTTAGGGACAGATACGCAGTATTTT.

V usage is TRBV6-1 and J usage is TRBJ2-2; 9 nucleotides line up with TRBD1. The CDR3 covers 14 residues. Trimming at V came to 8 bases and at J to 3 bases, leaving 4 bases not matched to a gene. The germline gives CDR1 MNHNS, CDR2 SASEGT. The chain's CDR3 is CASEDRGYTGELFF. In DNA, the CDR3 is TGTGCCAGCGAGGACAGGGGTTACACCGGGGAGCTGTTTTTT.

In the case of this clone: It is unclear where the CDR3 begins or ends on the DNA, so no DNA is shown, and the CDR3 is as TCRdb lists it. The chain employs TRBV6-1 and TRBJ1-5. Inclusive of both ends, the CDR3 amounts to 13 amino acids. CDR1 is MNHNS and CDR2 is SASEGT in the germline V gene. CDR3 protein: CASSTSPNQPQHF.

The chain carries TRBV28 and TRBJ1-2; D unclear. V lost 7 bases and J 2 bases, leaving 11 bases between the germline ends. The CDR3 loop spans 13 amino acids. The germline V gene encodes CDR1 MDHEN and CDR2 SYDVKM. The CDR3 DNA is TGTGCCAGCAACGGCAGCAAGAACTATGGCTACACCTTC. Protein: CASNGSKNYGYTF.

The sample holds one count of this clone. The chain employs TRBV19 and TRBJ2-3; a possible D gene is TRBD2 (5 bases). The germline gives CDR1 LNHDA, CDR2 SQIVND (reference sequence). Deletions cut 6 bases from V and 2 bases from J, with 9 bases between. The CDR3 covers 13 residues. The CDR3 nucleotides read TGTGCCAGTAGGGGTAGCGCCACAGATACGCAGTATTTT. The encoded protein is CASRGSATDTQYF.

This sequence joins TRBV5-4 and TRBJ2-3; D perhaps matches TRBD2 (6 bases). Deletions cut 1 base from V and 4 bases from J, with 16 bases between. This CDR3 contains 16 residues. Looked up from germline, CDR1 is SGHNT and CDR2 is YYREEE (reference sequence). CDR3 in amino acids: CASSLNGRRGADTQYF. For the CDR3, the DNA is TGTGCCAGCAGCTTGAATGGGCGGAGGGGCGCAGATACGCAGTATTTT.

The chain has TRBV7-9 and TRBJ2-1; D is perhaps TRBD1 or TRBD2 (5 bases each). The germline V gene has CDR1 SEHNR and CDR2 FQNEAQ (reference sequence). V lost 6 bases and J 6 bases, leaving 15 bases between the germline ends. The CDR3 sequence is 14 residues long. The CDR3 coding sequence is TGTGCCAGCAGTTTCATGGGGGATTTCAATGAGCAGTTCTTC. Translated, it gives CASSFMGDFNEQFF.

The chain couples TRBV19 to TRBJ2-7, with 8 bases lining up with TRBD1. CDR1 and CDR2 (germline): LNHDA, SQIVND (reference sequence). This CDR3 region has 14 residues. V was pared by 5 bases and J by 1 base, with 4 bases of the junction left unmatched. The CDR3 coding sequence is TGTGCCAGTAGTGTGGACAGGGTGTCCTACGAGCAGTACTTC. Residues: CASSVDRVSYEQYF.

This clone was observed a single time. The chain recombines TRBV4-3 with TRBJ2-3; the D gene is possibly TRBD1 (5 bases). Germline V gene data show CDR1 as LGHNA and CDR2 as YSLEER. CDR3 length: 14 residues. Trimming stripped 1 base from V and 5 bases from J, with 10 bases between. The CDR3 reads CASSQARRGDTQYF. The CDR3 region has the DNA TGCGCCAGCAGCCAAGCCCGTAGGGGAGATACGCAGTATTTT.

The chain couples TRBV5-4 to TRBJ2-5, with 14 bases lining up with TRBD2. The J call could be wrong; TRBJ2-7 is a better fit for the DNA end. CDR3 size: 20 residues. Germline V gives CDR1 SGHNT, CDR2 YYREEE (reference sequence). CDR3 coding DNA: TGTGCCAGCAGTCCAAGGGGGGGACTAGCGGGAGTACTTGCCTCCTACGAGCAGTACTTC. Its translation is CASSPRGGLAGVLASYEQYF.

The sample holds one count of this clone. The V call is TRBV4-1, the J call TRBJ2-7, with D perhaps matching TRBD1 or TRBD2 (5 bases each). Germline assignment: CDR1 MGHRA and CDR2 YSYEKL. The CDR3 is 13 residues long. The germline V and J ends were trimmed by 3 bases and 4 bases, with 10 bases remaining between them. The CDR3 DNA reads TGCGCCAGCAGCCATCTAGAGGGGTACGAGCAGTACTTC. Amino acid sequence: CASSHLEGYEQYF.

The rearrangement links TRBV10-1 to TRBJ2-7; D is tentatively TRBD1 or TRBD2 (5 bases each). V was pared by 3 bases and J by 2 bases, with 17 bases between. Germline loops: CDR1 WNHNN, CDR2 SYGVQD (reference sequence). The CDR3 is 16 residues long. CDR3 sequence reads: CASSDGRRGRPYEQYF. The CDR3 DNA is TGCGCCAGCAGTGATGGGAGACGGGGACGGCCCTACGAGCAGTACTTC.